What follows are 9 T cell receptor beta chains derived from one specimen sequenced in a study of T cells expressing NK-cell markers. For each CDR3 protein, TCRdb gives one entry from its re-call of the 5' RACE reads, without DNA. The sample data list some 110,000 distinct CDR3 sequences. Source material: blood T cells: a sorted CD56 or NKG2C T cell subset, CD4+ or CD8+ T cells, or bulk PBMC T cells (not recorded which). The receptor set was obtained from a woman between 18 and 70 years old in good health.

The CDR3: CASSQGWNENTEAFF. This sequence joins TRBV14 and TRBJ1-1. The CDR3 totals 15 residues. CDR1 SGHDN and CDR2 FVKESK come from the germline V gene.

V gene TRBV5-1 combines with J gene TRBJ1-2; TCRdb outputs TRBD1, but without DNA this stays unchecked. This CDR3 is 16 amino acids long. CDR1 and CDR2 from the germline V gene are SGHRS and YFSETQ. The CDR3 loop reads CASSVEQGHGNYGYTF.

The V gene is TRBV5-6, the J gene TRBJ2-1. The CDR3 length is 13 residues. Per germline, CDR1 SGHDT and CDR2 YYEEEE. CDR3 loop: CASSLDSLNEQFF. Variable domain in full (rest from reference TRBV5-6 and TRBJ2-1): DAGVTQSPTHLIKTRGQQVTLRCSPKSGHDTVSWYQQALGQGPQFIFQYYEEEERQRGNFPDRFSGHQFPNYSSELNVNALLLGDSALYLCASSLDSLNEQFFGPGTRLTVL.

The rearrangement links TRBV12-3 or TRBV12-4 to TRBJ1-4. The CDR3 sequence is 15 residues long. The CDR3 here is CASSPSGWGNEKLFF.

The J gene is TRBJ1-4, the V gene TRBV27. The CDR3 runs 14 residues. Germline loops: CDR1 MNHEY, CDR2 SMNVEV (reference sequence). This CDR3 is CASSLWATNEKLFF. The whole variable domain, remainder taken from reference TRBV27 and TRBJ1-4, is EAQVTQNPRYLITVTGKKLTVTCSQNMNHEYMSWYRQDPGLGLRQIYYSMNVEVTDKGDVPEGYKVSRKEKRNFPLILESPSPNQTSLYFCASSLWATNEKLFFGSGTQLSVL.

This chain's CDR3 is CASSLGYGGAGEAFF. This rearrangement joins TRBV11-2 to TRBJ1-1; the D call of TRBD1 rests on TCRdb alone, since no DNA is present to check it. CDR1 is SGHAT and CDR2 is FQNNGV in the germline V gene. This CDR3 spans 15 amino acids.

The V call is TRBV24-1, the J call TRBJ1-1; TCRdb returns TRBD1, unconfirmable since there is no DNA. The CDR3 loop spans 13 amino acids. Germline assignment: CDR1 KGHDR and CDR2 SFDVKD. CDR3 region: CATSDGGNTEAFF.

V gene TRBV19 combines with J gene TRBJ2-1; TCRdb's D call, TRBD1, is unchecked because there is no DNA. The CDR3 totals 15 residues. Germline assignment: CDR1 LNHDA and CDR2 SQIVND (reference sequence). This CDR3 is CASSMVAKGDNEQFF.

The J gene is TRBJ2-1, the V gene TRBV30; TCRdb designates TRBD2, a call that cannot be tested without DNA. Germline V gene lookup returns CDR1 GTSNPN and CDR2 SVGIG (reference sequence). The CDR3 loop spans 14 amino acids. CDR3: CASSGPSGSYEQFF.